These 20 T cell receptor beta chains originate from one sample sequenced in a study of CD8+CD57+ T cells in acquired aplastic anemia. According to the study, genomic DNA was the template for TCR beta VDJ and CDR3 profiling. TCRdb re-analysed the reads in MiXCR, keeping a single row per CDR3 protein. Among 350,000 to 450,000 distinct CDR3 sequences listed, about two thirds were seen once. The specimen was sorted CD4+, CD8+, or CD8+CD57+ T cells (not recorded which) from PBMCs. The receptors come from a human donor in good health, serving as a control.

This clonotype has a count of ten or more. This chain joins TRBV20-1 and TRBJ1-4; TRBD1 aligns across 10 bases. The CDR3 is made up of 15 amino acids. The V and J ends lost 0 bases and 5 bases, in that order; junction bases with no gene match: 3. The germline CDR1 and CDR2 sequences are DFQATT and SNEGSKA (reference sequence). The CDR3 loop is CSAREPGQGNEKLFF. The CDR3 DNA sequence: TGCAGTGCTAGAGAACCGGGACAGGGGAATGAAAAACTGTTTTTT.

This clonotype was detected a few times. The chain uses TRBV24-1 and TRBJ2-2; TRBD1 might be the D (5 bases). Per the germline V gene, CDR1 is KGHDR and CDR2 is SFDVKD. Trimming pared 4 bases from V and 3 bases from J, leaving 8 bases between. CDR3 size: 14 residues. DNA of the CDR3: TGTGCCACCAGTGAGCCACAGGACACCGGGGAGCTGTTTTTT. Protein sequence: CATSEPQDTGELFF.

As for this clonotype: No DNA is shown, since the ends of the CDR3 on it are uncertain; the CDR3 is the one TCRdb lists. The chain joins TRBV9 to TRBJ1-1; the table's D call, TRBD1, was not checked against the DNA. Per germline, CDR1 SGDLS and CDR2 YYNGEE. The CDR3 length is 13 residues, termini included. This CDR3 is CASSVGQGAAEAF.

A note on this clonotype: One end of the junction fails to match germline, which may point to a read error. The gene calls are TRBV7-2 and TRBJ2-2, with D unresolved. The CDR3 has 15 amino acids. CDR1 and CDR2 (germline): SGHTA, FQGNSA. The CDR3 reads CASSLMQNWSLQLFF. The CDR3 DNA follows: TGTGCCAGCAGCTTAATGCAGAATTGGTCCCTCCAGCTTTTTTTT. Combining the CDR3 with reference TRBV7-2 and TRBJ2-2 gives the whole variable domain GAGVSQSPSNKVTEKGKDVELRCDPISGHTALYWYRQSLGQGLEFLIYFQGNSAPDKSGLPSDRFSAERTGGSVSTLTIQRTQQEDSAVYLCASSLMQNWSLQLFFGEGSRLTVL.

A word on this clonotype: The missing conserved phenylalanine or tryptophan at the end of this CDR3 makes a read error likely. The rearrangement joins TRBV7-2 to TRBJ2-3; D gene unclear. CDR1 is SGHTA, CDR2 FQGNSA, per germline. The ends were cut back, 0 bases at V and 0 bases at J, with 1 base in the middle. The CDR3 is 13 residues long. This CDR3 is CASSLASTDTQYV. DNA of the CDR3: TGTGCCAGCAGCTTAGCCAGCACAGATACGCAGTATGTT.

The genes are TRBV20-1 and TRBJ2-7, with 8 bases identical to TRBD1. There are 13 residues in the CDR3. J lost 4 bases, V lost 6 bases, and 8 bases had no gene match. Germline values: CDR1 DFQATT, CDR2 SNEGSKA (reference sequence). The CDR3 bases are TGCAGTGCCGGGACAGGCCAGCGATACGAGCAGTACTTC. This codes for CSAGTGQRYEQYF.

As regards this clonotype: One end of the junction is discordant with germline, which a read error may explain. The chain employs TRBV5-1 and TRBJ2-2; 14 positions agree with TRBD2. CDR1 SGHRS and CDR2 YFSETQ come from the germline V gene. CDR3 size: 19 residues. CDR3 nucleotides: TGCGCCAGCAGCTTCGATTCCGGGACTAGCGGGGGAATGTACCGGGGAGCTGTTTTT. Translating gives CASSFDSGTSGGMYRGAVF.

This CDR3 is CASSLAAGGNQPQHF. As DNA, the CDR3 is TGCGCCAGCAGCTTGGCCGCAGGGGGCAATCAGCCCCAGCATTTT. The gene calls are TRBV5-1 and TRBJ1-5; weak D call: TRBD1 (6 bases). The V gene lost 0 bases and the J gene lost 2 bases, with 9 bases spanning the gap. Germline V lookup: CDR1 SGHRS, CDR2 YFSETQ. The CDR3 runs to 15 residues. Full variable domain (rest looked up from reference TRBV5-1 and TRBJ1-5): KAGVTQTPRYLIKTRGQQVTLSCSPISGHRSVSWYQQTPGQGLQFLFEYFSETQRNKGNFPGRFSGRQFSNSRSEMNVSTLELGDSALYLCASSLAAGGNQPQHFGDGTRLSIL.

V gene TRBV7-2 combines with J gene TRBJ2-7; 11 positions agree with TRBD1. Trimming cost V 5 bases and J 5 bases; bases outside gene matches: 2. The CDR3 sequence is 13 residues long. Germline V CDR1 and CDR2: SGHTA, FQGNSA. The CDR3 region is CASSTGQGDEQYV. The CDR3 DNA sequence: TGTGCCAGCAGCACGGGACAGGGGGACGAGCAGTACGTC.

The chain joins TRBV20-1 to TRBJ2-5; tentative D call: TRBD2 (5 bases). Germline CDR1 DFQATT, CDR2 SNEGSKA (reference sequence). Trimming left V 0 bases short and J 3 bases short, with 14 bases between. This CDR3 is built from 15 residues. The CDR3 spells CSARDRGNVEETQYF. For the CDR3, the DNA is TGCAGTGCTAGAGACCGGGGAAATGTAGAAGAGACCCAGTACTTC.

For this clonotype: One end of the junction varies from germline; a read error may be responsible. The genes are TRBV5-1 and TRBJ2-1; the D is unclear. Per germline, CDR1 SGHRS and CDR2 YFSETQ. The CDR3 is made up of 14 amino acids. The CDR3 sequence: CASSLSFLYNEQFF. In nucleotides, the CDR3 is TGTGCCAGCAGCTTATCTTTTCTTTACAATGAGCAGTTCTTC.

A remark on this clonotype: Because the CDR3 is missing its conserved closing phenylalanine or tryptophan, this is likely a read error. V is TRBV19 and J is TRBJ1-6; D is perhaps TRBD1 (5 bases). There are 14 residues in the CDR3. Germline CDR1 is LNHDA and CDR2 is SQIVND (reference sequence). The CDR3 region has the DNA TGCGCCAGTAGTCGACAGCCGCTTAATTCACCCCTCCACCTT. It specifies CASSRQPLNSPLHL.

The CDR3 DNA is TGTGCCAGTAGTATAATAGCGGGGGGGCCCACAGATACGCAGTATTTT. Translated, it gives CASSIIAGGPTDTQYF. The chain is built from TRBV19 and TRBJ2-3; 11 nucleotides align to TRBD2. This CDR3 is 16 amino acids long. The J segment lost 2 bases and the V segment lost 2 bases, leaving 3 bases of the junction unmatched. The germline CDR1 and CDR2 sequences are LNHDA and SQIVND (reference sequence).

The V gene is TRBV7-2, the J gene TRBJ1-2, with D possibly TRBD1 on 5 matching bases. The CDR3 sequence is 13 residues long. Germline V gene sequence: CDR1 SGHTA, CDR2 FQGNSA. V lost 1 base and J lost 8, with 11 bases in between. CDR3 sequence reads: CASSLGGGDGYTF. CDR3 nucleotide sequence: TGTGCCAGCAGCTTAGGAGGAGGGGACGGCTACACCTTC.

The chain combines TRBV7-2 with TRBJ1-5; weak D call: TRBD1 (6 bases). The CDR3 runs to 16 residues. CDR1 and CDR2 (germline): SGHTA, FQGNSA. The V gene lost 4 bases and the J gene lost 11 bases, with 24 bases spanning the gap. CDR3 region: CASSSLAGGQRETQHF. CDR3 in DNA: TGTGCCAGCAGCTCCCTAGCGGGGGGGCAGCGGGAGACCCAGCATTTT.

Turning to this clonotype: In this CDR3 the conserved last residue, phenylalanine or tryptophan, is missing, so a read error is likely. The chain employs TRBV11-2 and TRBJ2-1; D possibly corresponds to TRBD2 (6 bases). Germline V lookup: CDR1 SGHAT, CDR2 FQNNGV. Trimming shortened V by 4 bases and J by 6 bases, and 22 bases separated the two germline ends. CDR3 length: 17 residues. Written as DNA, the CDR3 is TGTGCCAGCAGCTCCGGGCTAGCGACATTTATCGGCAATGAGCAGTTCCTC. Its protein is CASSSGLATFIGNEQFL.

The chain combines TRBV12-3 or TRBV12-4 with TRBJ1-3; D ambiguous. Trimming removed 6 bases at V and 15 bases at J, with 27 bases between. This CDR3 region has 15 residues. The CDR3 DNA follows: TGTGCCAGCAGCGTTCCTCGGTGGGTTGGAAACACCCAATATTTT. Translation: CASSVPRWVGNTQYF.

The chain combines TRBV20-1 with TRBJ2-1; D gene ambiguous. V was shortened by 1 base and J by 4 bases, with 17 bases between the two germline ends. The germline V gene has CDR1 DFQATT and CDR2 SNEGSKA (reference sequence). The CDR3 runs to 16 residues. The CDR3 reads CSARVSVVTDYNEQFF. Here the CDR3 DNA reads TGCAGTGCTAGAGTATCGGTAGTAACGGATTACAATGAGCAGTTCTTC.

The CDR3 sequence: CASSLQRRTDTQYF. For the CDR3, the DNA is TGTGCCAGCAGTCTACAGCGACGCACAGATACGCAGTATTTT. The J gene is TRBJ2-3, the V gene TRBV12-3 or TRBV12-4, with unresolved D. CDR3 length: 14 residues. Trimming pared 5 bases from V and 1 base from J, leaving 10 bases between.

CDR3 sequence reads: CSAREGGDEHTGELFF. The DNA for the CDR3 is TGCAGTGCTAGAGAGGGGGGGGATGAGCACACCGGGGAGCTGTTTTTT. The chain employs TRBV20-1 and TRBJ2-2, with TRBD2 identical over 7 bases. The CDR3 is 16 residues long. V dropped 0 bases and J dropped 3; count of bases not matched to a gene: 7. Germline V gene sequence: CDR1 DFQATT, CDR2 SNEGSKA (reference sequence).